This TCR beta chain was retrieved from a study of blood T cell repertoires in COVID-19. Study background: Sites across the United States, Italy and Spain contributed samples from acute and convalescent COVID-19. From T cells, B-cell-depleted T cells, or PBMCs came the material, which was cDNA or gDNA.

Germline-derived CDR1 and CDR2 are SGHDT and YYEEEE. V lost 4 bases to trimming and J lost 5 bases; unmatched junction nucleotides: 9. This CDR3 comprises 15 residues. Here immunoSEQ multiplex PCR was the method, and the copy in TCRdb shows in-frame clones only, minus some. The repertoire holds 94,000 or so clones, around nine tenths seen once, with 6.5% to 9.5% in the top ten. Sequenced: peripheral blood. The TCR comes from a woman aged 70-85 years with acute or convalescent COVID-19. V and J are TRBV5-6 and TRBJ2-5, with 9 bases matching TRBD2. The CDR3 DNA follows: TGTGCCAGCAGCGGACCGGGACTAGCTGACGAGACCCAGTACTTC. Its protein product is CASSGPGLADETQYF.